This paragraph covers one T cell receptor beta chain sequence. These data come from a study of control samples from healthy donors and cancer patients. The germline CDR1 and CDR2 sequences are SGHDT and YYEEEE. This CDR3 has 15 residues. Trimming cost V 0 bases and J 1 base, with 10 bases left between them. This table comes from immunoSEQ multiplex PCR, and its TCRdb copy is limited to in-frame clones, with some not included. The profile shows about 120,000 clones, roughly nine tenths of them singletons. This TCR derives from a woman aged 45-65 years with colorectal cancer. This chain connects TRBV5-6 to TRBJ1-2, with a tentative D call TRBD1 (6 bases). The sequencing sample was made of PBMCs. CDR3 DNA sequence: TGTGCCAGCAGCTTGGGCCAGGGGATTAACTATGGCTACACCTTC. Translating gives CASSLGQGINYGYTF. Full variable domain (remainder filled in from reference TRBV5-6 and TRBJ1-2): DAGVTQSPTHLIKTRGQQVTLRCSPKSGHDTVSWYQQALGQGPQFIFQYYEEEERQRGNFPDRFSGHQFPNYSSELNVNALLLGDSALYLCASSLGQGINYGYTFGSGTRLTVV.